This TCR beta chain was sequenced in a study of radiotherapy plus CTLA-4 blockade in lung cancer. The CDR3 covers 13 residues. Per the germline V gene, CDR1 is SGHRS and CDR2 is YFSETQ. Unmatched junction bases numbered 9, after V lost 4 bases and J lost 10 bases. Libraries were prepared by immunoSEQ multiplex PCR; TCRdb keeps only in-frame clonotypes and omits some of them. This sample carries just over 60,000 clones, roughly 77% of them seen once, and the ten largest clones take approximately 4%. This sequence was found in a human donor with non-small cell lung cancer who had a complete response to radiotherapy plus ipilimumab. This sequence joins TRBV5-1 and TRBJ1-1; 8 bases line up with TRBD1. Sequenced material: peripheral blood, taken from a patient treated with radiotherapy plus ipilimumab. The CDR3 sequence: CASSPTPGTGAFF. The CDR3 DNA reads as TGCGCCAGCAGCCCTACACCCGGGACAGGAGCTTTCTTT. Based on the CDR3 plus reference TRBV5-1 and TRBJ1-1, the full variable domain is KAGVTQTPRYLIKTRGQQVTLSCSPISGHRSVSWYQQTPGQGLQFLFEYFSETQRNKGNFPGRFSGRQFSNSRSEMNVSTLELGDSALYLCASSPTPGTGAFFGQGTRLTVV.